The 23 T cell receptor beta chains presented below share a single source sample, sequenced in a study of T cell changes during pregnancy in multiple sclerosis. The repertoire was sequenced with immunoSEQ multiplex PCR; TCRdb's copy has only in-frame clones and lacks some. The sample yields some 49,000 clones, about 90% seen once. Sequencing was performed on peripheral blood, taken after pregnancy. These receptors were collected from a female donor in good health, enrolled as a control in a pregnancy study.

The chain uses TRBV6-5 and TRBJ1-6, with 7 nucleotides matching TRBD1. This CDR3 spans 13 amino acids. Unmatched junction bases numbered 7, after V lost 11 bases and J lost 6 bases. CDR1 is MNHEY and CDR2 is SVGAGI in the germline V gene. The CDR3 bases are TGTGCCGTCACCAGGGGGTCTAATTCACCCCTCCACTTT. Translated: CAVTRGSNSPLHF.

J is TRBJ1-3 and V is TRBV5-6, with D perhaps matching TRBD1 (6 bases). This CDR3 comprises 16 residues. Trimming left V 0 bases short and J 0 bases short, with 10 bases between. Germline-derived CDR1 and CDR2 are SGHDT and YYEEEE. Here the CDR3 reads CASSLVQGISGNTIYF. CDR3 coding DNA: TGTGCCAGCAGCTTGGTACAGGGCATCTCTGGAAACACCATATATTTT.

This rearrangement joins TRBV10-3 to TRBJ1-1, with D perhaps matching TRBD1 (5 bases). CDR3 length: 13 amino acids. Germline V lookup: CDR1 ENHRY, CDR2 SYGVKD. V was shortened by 6 bases and J by 2 bases, with 10 bases between the two germline ends. DNA of the CDR3: TGTGCCATCAGCACAGGACCAAACACTGAAGCTTTCTTT. Protein product: CAISTGPNTEAFF.

The chain joins TRBV30 to TRBJ2-1; D might be TRBD1 (5 bases). Germline loops: CDR1 GTSNPN, CDR2 SVGIG (reference sequence). The CDR3 has 11 amino acids. Trimming took off 6 bases at V and 12 bases at J, with 15 bases between the two ends. In DNA form, the CDR3 reads TGTGCCTGCTGGGGCGACGGTGGGCAGTTCTTC. Translation gives CACWGDGGQFF. Looking up the rest from reference TRBV30 and TRBJ2-1 gives the full variable domain: SQTIHQWPATLVQPVGSPLSLECTVEGTSNPNLYWYRQAAGRGLQLLFYSVGIGQISSEVPQNLSASRPQDRQFILSSKKLLLSDSGFYLCACWGDGGQFFGPGTRLTVL.

This chain connects TRBV2 to TRBJ2-3; 10 bases are shared with TRBD2. The junction had 4 bases not matched to a gene; V was cut back by 10 bases and J by 9 bases. This CDR3 contains 11 residues. Germline V gives CDR1 SNHLY, CDR2 FYNNEI. CDR3 sequence (DNA): TGTGCCACCCTGACTAGCGGGACGCAGTATTTT. It codes for CATLTSGTQYF. Full variable domain (remainder filled in from reference TRBV2 and TRBJ2-3): EPEVTQTPSHQVTQMGQEVILRCVPISNHLYFYWYRQILGQKVEFLVSFYNNEISEKSEIFDDQFSVERPDGSNFTLKIRSTKLEDSAMYFCATLTSGTQYFGPGTRLTVL.

This chain joins TRBV7-2 and TRBJ1-5, with D perhaps TRBD1 (5 bases). CDR1 is SGHTA and CDR2 is FQGNSA in the germline V gene. There are 15 residues in the CDR3. V shed 2 bases and J shed 5 bases, with 13 bases lying between them. The CDR3 loop reads CASSLSQGTDQPQHF. CDR3 DNA sequence: TGTGCCAGCAGCTTAAGTCAGGGTACTGATCAGCCCCAGCATTTT.

In its sample, this clone is medium-sized (0.01 to 0.1%). The chain employs TRBV27 and TRBJ1-1; 9 nucleotides match TRBD1. This CDR3 spans 13 amino acids. The germline CDR1 and CDR2 sequences are MNHEY and SMNVEV (reference sequence). Trimming at V came to 7 bases and at J to 5 bases, leaving 5 bases not matched to a gene. CDR3 nucleotides: TGTGCCAGCACGACAGGGGGGCGAACTGAAGCTTTCTTT. Protein product: CASTTGGRTEAFF.

J is TRBJ2-1 and V is TRBV29-1, with D maybe TRBD1 (6 bases). V was shortened by 4 bases and J by 7 bases, with 14 bases between the two germline ends. CDR3 length equals 13 residues. Per the germline V gene, CDR1 is SQVTM and CDR2 is ANQGSEA. Written as DNA, the CDR3 is TGCAGCGTTGCAGGGGTCGGCAGGAATGAGCAGTTCTTC. It translates to CSVAGVGRNEQFF.

This chain connects TRBV7-2 to TRBJ1-1; D unclear. The V gene's germline CDR1 is SGHTA and CDR2 FQGNSA. This CDR3 is 14 amino acids long. V lost 1 base, J lost 3 bases, and 9 bases lay in between. The CDR3 nucleotides read TGTGCCAGCAGCTTAGTTTCCGCGGACACTGAAGCTTTCTTT. This codes for CASSLVSADTEAFF.

The rearrangement uses TRBV5-1 and TRBJ2-3; D might be TRBD1 (6 bases). The V end lost 4 bases, the J end lost 3 bases, and 12 bases lay between the germline ends. CDR1 SGHRS and CDR2 YFSETQ come from the germline V gene. The CDR3 length is 14 residues. CDR3 sequence reads: CASSERGGTDTQYF. Written as DNA, the CDR3 is TGCGCCAGCAGCGAGAGAGGGGGTACAGATACGCAGTATTTT. Full variable domain (missing parts from reference TRBV5-1 and TRBJ2-3): KAGVTQTPRYLIKTRGQQVTLSCSPISGHRSVSWYQQTPGQGLQFLFEYFSETQRNKGNFPGRFSGRQFSNSRSEMNVSTLELGDSALYLCASSERGGTDTQYFGPGTRLTVL.

J is TRBJ1-2 and V is TRBV5-6; 9 positions match TRBD1. V trimming: 0 bases; J trimming: 4 bases; junction bases outside the gene matches: 4. Germline CDR1 and CDR2: SGHDT and YYEEEE. The CDR3 runs to 15 residues. In DNA form, the CDR3 reads TGTGCCAGCAGCTTGGTGCGGACAGGGGCCTATGGCTACACCTTC. Translation gives CASSLVRTGAYGYTF.

The chain recombines TRBV19 with TRBJ1-1; 7 bases agree with TRBD1. The CDR3 covers 15 residues. From germline, CDR1 is LNHDA and CDR2 SQIVND (reference sequence). V gave up 4 bases and J gave up 0 bases; unmatched junction bases: 5. Here the CDR3 DNA reads TGTGCCAGTAGTAGCCGGGGACAGATGAACACTGAAGCTTTCTTT. Translated, it gives CASSSRGQMNTEAFF.

This chain uses TRBV7-8 with TRBJ2-5; 7 bases are a match to TRBD1. The CDR3 is 14 amino acids. V trimming: 5 bases; J trimming: 1 base; junction bases outside the gene matches: 4. Germline CDR1 SGHVS, CDR2 FQNEAQ. CDR3 DNA sequence: TGTGCCAGCAGCACGAGGGACAGCCAAGAGACCCAGTACTTC. The encoded protein is CASSTRDSQETQYF.

The chain has TRBV29-1 and TRBJ1-1; tentatively, D is TRBD1 (5 bases). This CDR3 spans 14 amino acids. Germline V gene lookup returns CDR1 SQVTM and CDR2 ANQGSEA. The V end lost 2 bases, the J end lost 5 bases, and 15 bases lay between the germline ends. The CDR3 loop is CSVERAARGTEAFF. The CDR3, as DNA: TGCAGCGTTGAACGGGCAGCTCGGGGGACTGAAGCTTTCTTT.

V and J are TRBV12-2 and TRBJ1-4; the table's D call of TRBD1 was not tested on the DNA. TRBV12-2 is labeled a pseudogene. CDR3 length: 16 amino acids. The CDR3 loop reads CASRTSWAGLVEKLFF. The CDR3 DNA is TGTGCAAGTCGTACCTCTTGGGCAGGGCTCGTTGAAAAACTGTTTTTT.

CDR3 residues: CASSLAAGASNEQFF. CDR3 coding DNA: TGTGCCAGCAGCTTAGCAGCGGGGGCCTCCAATGAGCAGTTCTTC. The genes are TRBV7-2 and TRBJ2-1; TRBD2 agrees at 8 bases. J lost 6 bases, V lost 0 bases, and 4 bases had no gene match. This CDR3 has 15 residues. The V gene's germline CDR1 is SGHTA and CDR2 FQGNSA.

The chain employs TRBV5-4 and TRBJ1-1, with D possibly being TRBD1 (5 bases). The CDR3 totals 14 residues. Trimming shortened V by 1 base and J by 1 base, and 8 bases separated the two germline ends. Germline CDR1 SGHNT, CDR2 YYREEE (reference sequence). Here the CDR3 reads CASSLTGGNTEAFF. The CDR3 region has the DNA TGTGCCAGCAGCTTGACAGGCGGGAACACTGAAGCTTTCTTT.

This clone was seen just once. V is TRBV2 and J is TRBJ1-5, with 9 nucleotides matching TRBD1. Trimming at V came to 5 bases and at J to 4 bases, leaving 3 bases not matched to a gene. CDR1 SNHLY and CDR2 FYNNEI come from the germline V gene. This CDR3 spans 14 amino acids. The CDR3 DNA follows: TGTGCCAGCAGTAAGACAGGGGGAAATCAGCCCCAGCATTTT. Its protein is CASSKTGGNQPQHF.

The chain joins TRBV10-3 to TRBJ1-2; D gene unclear. The CDR3 totals 13 residues. The ends were cut back, 6 bases at V and 8 bases at J, with 16 bases in the middle. The germline CDR1 and CDR2 sequences are ENHRY and SYGVKD. The CDR3 spells CAIRDDGAGGYTF. Written as DNA, the CDR3 is TGTGCCATCAGAGACGACGGAGCTGGAGGCTACACCTTC.

The chain combines TRBV30 with TRBJ1-4; 7 positions match TRBD1. The junction had 4 bases not matched to a gene; V was cut back by 1 base and J by 2 bases. Germline assignment: CDR1 GTSNPN and CDR2 SVGIG (reference sequence). This CDR3 comprises 15 residues. CDR3 in amino acids: CAWSAGTVTNEKLFF. The CDR3 DNA is TGTGCCTGGAGTGCAGGGACAGTTACTAATGAAAAACTGTTTTTT.

The chain couples TRBV11-1 to TRBJ2-3, with 7 bases fitting TRBD1. Per germline, CDR1 SGHAT and CDR2 FQDESV (reference sequence). The CDR3 covers 15 residues. J was trimmed by 6 bases and V by 3 bases; bases with no gene match: 9. The CDR3 sequence is CASSLTGQWGDTQYF. The DNA for the CDR3 is TGTGCCAGCAGCTTGACGGGACAGTGGGGGGATACGCAGTATTTT.

The rearrangement uses TRBV27 and TRBJ2-4; D not resolved. This CDR3 comprises 16 residues. The ends were cut back, 5 bases at V and 1 base at J, with 15 bases in the middle. Germline V lookup: CDR1 MNHEY, CDR2 SMNVEV (reference sequence). In nucleotides, the CDR3 is TGTGCCAGCAGTGATAACCCGGCTAGGGCCAAAAACATTCAGTACTTC. Protein: CASSDNPARAKNIQYF.

The chain recombines TRBV6-5 with TRBJ2-5; possible D gene TRBD2, 6 bases. Germline loops: CDR1 MNHEY, CDR2 SVGAGI. The CDR3 has 15 residues. The V end lost 2 bases, the J end lost 5 bases, and 15 bases lay between the germline ends. CDR3 coding DNA: TGTGCCAGCAGTTACCGGGACTTACCCCCGGAGACCCAGTACTTC. Its translation is CASSYRDLPPETQYF.